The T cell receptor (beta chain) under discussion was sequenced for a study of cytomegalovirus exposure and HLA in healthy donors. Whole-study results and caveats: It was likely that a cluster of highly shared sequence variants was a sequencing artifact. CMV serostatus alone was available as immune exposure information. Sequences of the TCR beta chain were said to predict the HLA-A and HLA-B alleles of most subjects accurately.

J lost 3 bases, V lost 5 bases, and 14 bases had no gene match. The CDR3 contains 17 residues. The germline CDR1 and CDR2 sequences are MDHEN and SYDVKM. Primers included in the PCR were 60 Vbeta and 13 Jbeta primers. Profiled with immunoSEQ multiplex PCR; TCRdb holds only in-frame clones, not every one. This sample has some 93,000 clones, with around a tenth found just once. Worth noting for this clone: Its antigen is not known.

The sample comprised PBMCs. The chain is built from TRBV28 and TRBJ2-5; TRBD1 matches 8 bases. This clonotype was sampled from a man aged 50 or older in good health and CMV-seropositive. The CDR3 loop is CASSPQHLRGREETQYF. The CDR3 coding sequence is TGTGCCAGCAGTCCTCAACATCTCAGGGGGCGCGAAGAGACCCAGTACTTC.